What follows is one T cell receptor (beta chain) and its context. V lost 5 bases, J lost 2 bases, and 16 bases lay in between. Germline CDR1 SGHTA, CDR2 FQGTGA. This CDR3 has 17 residues. Treatment described: oral pan-JAK inhibitor, 5-10 mg twice daily. Following extraction, RNA underwent reverse transcription to cDNA, which served as the sequencing template. TCRdb's table, derived via immunoSEQ multiplex PCR, lists solely in-frame clones and lacks some. The sample contains 150,000 to 200,000 clones, around 64% of which appear only once. This sample was taken from a study of CD8+ T cells in alopecia areata.

The source of this sequence is a human donor with alopecia areata. Sequencing used CD4+ T cells sorted from blood, obtained at roughly week 49, from a patient treated with tofacitinib. The chain carries TRBV7-3 and TRBJ2-6, with D tentatively TRBD1 (6 bases). CDR3: CASSPGARTAGANVLTF. The CDR3, as DNA: TGTGCCAGCAGCCCAGGGGCCCGAACTGCTGGGGCCAACGTCCTGACTTTC.